This T cell receptor beta chain stems from a study of metastatic and nonmetastatic thyroid tumors (dated by TCRdb to the early 2020s). For the study in its entirety: The researchers compared repertoires between peripheral blood samples and tumor or nodule tissue samples from patients with malignant or benign thyroid disease. Study-level results and caveats: In both blood and tumor samples, malignant tumors were reported to have significantly higher TCR beta diversity than benign nodules.

This clone was counted only a few times. Its antigen is unknown. At one of its ends the junction is not consistent with the germline gene, which may arise from a read error. In the germline V gene, CDR1 corresponds to MNHNS and CDR2 to SASEGT. The CDR3 goes from the cysteine to the phenylalanine over 15 residues. Kept here is only the CDR3 DNA, which spans 45 bases and is read in frame from base 1. No patient had received any treatment before thyroid surgery. Using T-cell receptor beta sequencing, the researchers looked back retrospectively at clinical samples from patients, gathered between about 2011 and 2019. The library was produced with PCR. Sequencing instrument: Illumina HiSeq 4000. High-throughput sequencing was used to profile the TCR beta-chain CDR3 region of each patient. As for the original processing: The researchers built a classifier to tell apart papillary thyroid cancer patients with distant metastasis, based on CDR3 differences among clinicopathological groups. The Shannon index was used to measure repertoire diversity, and the Morisita-Horn index was used to measure how similar tumor and blood repertoires were. TCRdb took the public reads, trimmed them with fastp at Q25, ran MiXCR for clone calling and kept in-frame beta chains. The V and J calls come from TCRdb's annotation, not from the publication. The sample includes roughly 7,200 clones, with approximately 40% observed a single time. The ten largest clones take up roughly two fifths of the sample.

This clonotype was obtained from a female donor with papillary thyroid cancer or a benign thyroid nodule (not recorded which). Some clones in this sample may be carry-over from other donors' samples. Rearrangement joined TRBV6-1 to TRBJ2-2, with the D gene uncertain. Sequencing used tumor tissue. The CDR3 region: CASTPRSAVTVELFF. The bases are TGTGCCAGCACACCCCGAAGCGCGGTGACCGTGGAGCTGTTTTTT.